These 11 T cell receptor beta chains were all obtained from the same sample, sequenced in a study of blood T cell repertoires in COVID-19. The method was immunoSEQ multiplex PCR; TCRdb's version includes in-frame clones alone and lacks a portion of them. The sample lists approximately 260,000 clones, 70% to 90% occurring once. The sample comprised peripheral blood. Source of these receptors: a woman aged 70-85 years with acute or convalescent COVID-19.

This clone came up once. This chain uses TRBV12-3 or TRBV12-4 with TRBJ1-2, with D unresolved. The CDR3 contains 13 residues. V dropped 3 bases and J dropped 4 bases, with 9 bases sitting between them. Here the CDR3 DNA reads TGTGCCAGCAGTTTGAGAACTCTCTATGGCTACACCTTC. It encodes CASSLRTLYGYTF.

For the CDR3, the DNA is TGCGCCAGCAGCTTGAGGACAGGGGGCGCGGATACGCAGTATTTT. This encodes CASSLRTGGADTQYF. The chain has TRBV5-1 and TRBJ2-3; 11 positions match TRBD1. Germline V gives CDR1 SGHRS, CDR2 YFSETQ. The V and J ends lost 1 base and 6 bases, in that order; junction bases with no gene match: 4. The CDR3 is 15 amino acids. Combining the CDR3 with reference TRBV5-1 and TRBJ2-3 gives the whole variable domain KAGVTQTPRYLIKTRGQQVTLSCSPISGHRSVSWYQQTPGQGLQFLFEYFSETQRNKGNFPGRFSGRQFSNSRSEMNVSTLELGDSALYLCASSLRTGGADTQYFGPGTRLTVL.

The genes are TRBV10-1 and TRBJ2-7, with TRBD1 matching 8 bases. This CDR3 comprises 13 residues. Trimming removed 4 bases from V and 6 bases from J; junction bases left unmatched: 5. CDR1 is WNHNN, CDR2 SYGVQD, per germline (reference sequence). The CDR3 is CASSGTGSGEQYF. DNA for the CDR3: TGCGCCAGCAGTGGGACAGGGTCGGGCGAGCAGTACTTC.

V and J are TRBV7-8 and TRBJ1-1; no firm D call. The CDR3 consists of 14 residues. The V gene lost 5 bases and the J gene lost 3 bases, with 13 bases spanning the gap. The germline V gene encodes CDR1 SGHVS and CDR2 FQNEAQ. The CDR3 DNA is TGTGCCAGCAGCGGCGATTCCGGGGACACTGAAGCTTTCTTT. The encoded protein is CASSGDSGDTEAFF.

This chain's CDR3 is CAISGAEAETQYF. CDR3 bases: TGTGCCATCAGTGGGGCAGAAGCAGAGACCCAGTACTTC. The rearrangement joins TRBV10-3 to TRBJ2-5, with no clear D. The V end lost 4 bases, the J end lost 4 bases, and 10 bases lay between the germline ends. Germline V CDR1 and CDR2: ENHRY, SYGVKD. This CDR3 is 13 amino acids long.

This clone has just a few counts. This rearrangement joins TRBV3-1 (or the pseudogene TRBV3-2) to TRBJ1-2; D ambiguous. The CDR3 runs 15 residues. V was shortened by 1 base and J by 4 bases, with 13 bases between the two germline ends. Germline V gene sequence: CDR1 LGHDT, CDR2 YNNKEL (reference sequence). The CDR3 is CASSQGPQPSYGYTF. DNA for the CDR3: TGTGCCAGCAGCCAAGGCCCACAGCCGAGCTATGGCTACACCTTC.

V is TRBV5-4 and J is TRBJ2-1, with 7 bases aligning to TRBD1. Germline CDR1 and CDR2: SGHNT and YYREEE (reference sequence). The CDR3 spans 16 residues. V was clipped by 0 bases and J by 1 base; unmatched bases: 4. CDR3 bases: TGTGCCAGCAGCTTGGCAGGGGGAAGGTCCTACAATGAGCAGTTCTTC. This sequence encodes CASSLAGGRSYNEQFF.

J is TRBJ1-4 and V is TRBV9; possible D gene TRBD1, 6 bases. The length of the CDR3 is 14 residues. Trimming left V 3 bases short and J 7 bases short, with 13 bases between. In germline, CDR1 is SGDLS, CDR2 YYNGEE. CDR3 coding DNA: TGTGCCAGCAGCGCAGGAGTGGGGGCTGAAAAACTGTTTTTT. Translation gives CASSAGVGAEKLFF.

This sequence joins TRBV5-1 and TRBJ1-3; 8 nucleotides align to TRBD1. The germline CDR1 and CDR2 sequences are SGHRS and YFSETQ. The CDR3 contains 15 residues. Trimming cost V 1 base and J 2 bases; bases outside gene matches: 2. In nucleotides, the CDR3 is TGCGCCAGCAGCTTGTGGACAGGGACTGGAAACACCATATATTTT. It codes for CASSLWTGTGNTIYF. Drawing the rest from reference TRBV5-1 and TRBJ1-3, the complete variable domain is KAGVTQTPRYLIKTRGQQVTLSCSPISGHRSVSWYQQTPGQGLQFLFEYFSETQRNKGNFPGRFSGRQFSNSRSEMNVSTLELGDSALYLCASSLWTGTGNTIYFGEGSWLTVV.

The chain couples TRBV10-3 to TRBJ1-5; D is possibly TRBD1 (6 bases). CDR1 and CDR2 (germline): ENHRY, SYGVKD. The CDR3 totals 14 residues. V gave up 3 bases and J gave up 4 bases, with 10 bases separating them. This CDR3 reads CAISEDRQNQPQHF. CDR3 in DNA: TGTGCCATCAGTGAAGACAGGCAGAATCAGCCCCAGCATTTT.

The V call is TRBV18, the J call TRBJ2-5, with 7 nucleotides matching TRBD1. Per germline, CDR1 KGHSH and CDR2 LQKENI. The V gene end was trimmed by 4 bases and the J gene end by 2 bases; junction bases not matched to a gene: 4. The CDR3 runs to 14 residues. CDR3 region: CASSQRDSQETQYF. The CDR3 nucleotides read TGTGCCAGCTCACAGAGGGACAGTCAAGAGACCCAGTACTTC.